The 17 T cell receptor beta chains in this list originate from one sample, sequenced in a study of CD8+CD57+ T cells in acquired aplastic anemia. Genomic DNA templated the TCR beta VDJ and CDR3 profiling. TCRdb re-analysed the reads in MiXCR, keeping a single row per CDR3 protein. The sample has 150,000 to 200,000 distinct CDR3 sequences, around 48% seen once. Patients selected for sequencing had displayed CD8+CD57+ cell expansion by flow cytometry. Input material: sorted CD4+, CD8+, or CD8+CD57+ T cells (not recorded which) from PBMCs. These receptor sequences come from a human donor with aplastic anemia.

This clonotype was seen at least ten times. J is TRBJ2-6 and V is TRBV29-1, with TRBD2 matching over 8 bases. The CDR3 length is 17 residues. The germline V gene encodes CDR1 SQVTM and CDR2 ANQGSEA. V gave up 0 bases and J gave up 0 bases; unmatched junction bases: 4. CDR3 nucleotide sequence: TGCAGCGTTGAAGAGACGGGAGGGCCCTCTGGGGCCAACGTCCTGACTTTC. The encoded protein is CSVEETGGPSGANVLTF.

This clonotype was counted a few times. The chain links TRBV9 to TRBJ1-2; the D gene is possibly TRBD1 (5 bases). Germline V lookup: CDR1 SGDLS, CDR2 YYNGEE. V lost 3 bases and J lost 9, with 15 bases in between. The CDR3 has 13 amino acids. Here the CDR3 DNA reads TGTGCCAGCAGCGCCGCCGGGGGGAATAGCTACACCTTC. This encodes CASSAAGGNSYTF. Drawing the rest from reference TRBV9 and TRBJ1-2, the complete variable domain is DSGVTQTPKHLITATGQRVTLRCSPRSGDLSVYWYQQSLDQGLQFLIQYYNGEERAKGNILERFSAQQFPDLHSELNLSSLELGDSALYFCASSAAGGNSYTFGSGTRLTVV.

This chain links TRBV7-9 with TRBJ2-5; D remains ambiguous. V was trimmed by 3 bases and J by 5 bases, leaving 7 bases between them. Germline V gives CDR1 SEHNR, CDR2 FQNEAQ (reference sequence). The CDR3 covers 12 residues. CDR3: CASSFVRETQYF. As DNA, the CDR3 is TGTGCCAGCAGCTTTGTCCGGGAGACCCAGTACTTC.

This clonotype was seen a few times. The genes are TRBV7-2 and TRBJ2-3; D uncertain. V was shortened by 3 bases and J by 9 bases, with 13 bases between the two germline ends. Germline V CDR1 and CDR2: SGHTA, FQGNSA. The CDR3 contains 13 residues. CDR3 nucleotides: TGTGCCAGCAGCTTCCGGAGTCGTCAAACGCAGTATTTT. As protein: CASSFRSRQTQYF.

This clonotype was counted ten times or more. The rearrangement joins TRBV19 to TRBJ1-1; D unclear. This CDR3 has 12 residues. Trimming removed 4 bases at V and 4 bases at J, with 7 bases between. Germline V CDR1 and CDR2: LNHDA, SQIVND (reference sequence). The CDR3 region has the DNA TGTGCCAGTAGTACAGGTTTCACTGAAGCTTTCTTT. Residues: CASSTGFTEAFF.

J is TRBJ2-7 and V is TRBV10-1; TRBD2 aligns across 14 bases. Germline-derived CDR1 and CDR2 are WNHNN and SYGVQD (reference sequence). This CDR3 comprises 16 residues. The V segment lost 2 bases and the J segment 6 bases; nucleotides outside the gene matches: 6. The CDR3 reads CASSERGTSGSPEQYF. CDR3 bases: TGCGCCAGCAGTGAGAGGGGGACTAGCGGGAGTCCCGAGCAGTACTTC.

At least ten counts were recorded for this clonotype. In nucleotides, the CDR3 is TGCGCCAGCAGCGCCTTAACCCAAGACAGGCCCTATGGCTACACCTTC. This translates into CASSALTQDRPYGYTF. V gene TRBV5-1 combines with J gene TRBJ1-2, with a weak D call TRBD1 (6 bases). Between the trimmed V and J ends, which lost 4 bases and 4 bases, there was a span of 20 bases. This CDR3 has 16 residues. From germline, CDR1 is SGHRS and CDR2 YFSETQ.

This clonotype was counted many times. The CDR3 nucleotides read TGTGCCAGCAGCCAACGAACCGGGACCCCCAAAGAGCAGTACTTC. Amino acid sequence: CASSQRTGTPKEQYF. The J gene is TRBJ2-7, the V gene TRBV4-2, with D perhaps matching TRBD1 or TRBD2 (5 bases each). Trimming stripped 2 bases from V and 7 bases from J, with 18 bases between. This CDR3 spans 15 amino acids. Germline loops: CDR1 LGHNA, CDR2 YNFKEQ.

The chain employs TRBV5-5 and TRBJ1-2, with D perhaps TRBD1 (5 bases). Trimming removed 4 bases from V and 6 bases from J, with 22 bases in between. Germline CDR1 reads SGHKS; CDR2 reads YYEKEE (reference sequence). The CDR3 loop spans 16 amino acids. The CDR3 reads CASSGDVGAYLDGYTF. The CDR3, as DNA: TGTGCCAGCAGCGGAGATGTTGGGGCGTATTTGGATGGCTACACCTTC.

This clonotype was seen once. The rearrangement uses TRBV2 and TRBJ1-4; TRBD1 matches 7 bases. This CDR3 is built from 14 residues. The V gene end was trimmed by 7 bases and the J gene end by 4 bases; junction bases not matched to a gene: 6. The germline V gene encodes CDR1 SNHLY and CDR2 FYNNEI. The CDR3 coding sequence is TGTGCCAGCAATCGGGACAGCAGTAATGAAAAACTGTTTTTT. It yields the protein CASNRDSSNEKLFF. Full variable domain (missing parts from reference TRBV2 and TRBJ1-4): EPEVTQTPSHQVTQMGQEVILRCVPISNHLYFYWYRQILGQKVEFLVSFYNNEISEKSEIFDDQFSVERPDGSNFTLKIRSTKLEDSAMYFCASNRDSSNEKLFFGSGTQLSVL.

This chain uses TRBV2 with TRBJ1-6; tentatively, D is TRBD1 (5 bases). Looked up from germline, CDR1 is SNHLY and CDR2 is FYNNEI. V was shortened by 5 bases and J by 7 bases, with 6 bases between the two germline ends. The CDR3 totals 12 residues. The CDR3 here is CASSRGNSPLHF. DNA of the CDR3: TGTGCCAGCAGTCGGGGGAATTCACCCCTCCACTTT.

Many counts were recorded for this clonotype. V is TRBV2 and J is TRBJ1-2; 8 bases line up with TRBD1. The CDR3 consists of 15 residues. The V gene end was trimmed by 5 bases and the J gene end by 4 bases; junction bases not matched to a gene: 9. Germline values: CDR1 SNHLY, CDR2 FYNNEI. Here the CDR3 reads CASSPRTGQSYGYTF. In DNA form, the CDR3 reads TGTGCCAGCAGTCCCAGGACAGGGCAAAGCTATGGCTACACCTTC.

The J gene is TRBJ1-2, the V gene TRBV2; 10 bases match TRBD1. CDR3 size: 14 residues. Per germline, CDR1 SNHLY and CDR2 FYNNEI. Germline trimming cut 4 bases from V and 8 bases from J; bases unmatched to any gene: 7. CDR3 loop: CASSVKGQGRGYTF. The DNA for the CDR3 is TGTGCCAGCAGTGTTAAGGGACAGGGGCGCGGCTACACCTTC. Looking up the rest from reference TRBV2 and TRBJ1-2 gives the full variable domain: EPEVTQTPSHQVTQMGQEVILRCVPISNHLYFYWYRQILGQKVEFLVSFYNNEISEKSEIFDDQFSVERPDGSNFTLKIRSTKLEDSAMYFCASSVKGQGRGYTFGSGTRLTVV.

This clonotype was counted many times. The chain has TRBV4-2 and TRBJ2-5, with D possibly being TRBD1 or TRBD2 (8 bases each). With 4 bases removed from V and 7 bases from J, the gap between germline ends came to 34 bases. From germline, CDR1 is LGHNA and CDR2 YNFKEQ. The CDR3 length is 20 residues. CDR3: CASSPGRDRLSGGHRRTQYF. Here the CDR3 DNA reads TGTGCCAGCAGCCCGGGGCGGGACAGGCTATCGGGGGGGCATCGGCGGACCCAGTACTTC.

The CDR3 region is CASRTETASSYEQYF. CDR3 in DNA: TGCGCCAGCAGGACGGAGACAGCGAGCTCCTACGAGCAGTACTTC. The gene calls are TRBV10-2 and TRBJ2-7; a possible D gene is TRBD1 (5 bases). The CDR3 is 15 residues long. From germline, CDR1 is WSHSY and CDR2 SAAADI. V was trimmed by 6 bases and J by 0 bases, leaving 15 bases between them.

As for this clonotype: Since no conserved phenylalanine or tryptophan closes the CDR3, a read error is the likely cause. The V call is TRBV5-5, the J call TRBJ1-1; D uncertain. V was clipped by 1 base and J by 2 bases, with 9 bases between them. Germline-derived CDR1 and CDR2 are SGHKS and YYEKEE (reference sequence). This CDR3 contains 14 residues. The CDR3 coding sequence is TGTGCCAGCAGCTTGCTCAGTACAAACACTGAAGCTTTCCTT. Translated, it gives CASSLLSTNTEAFL.

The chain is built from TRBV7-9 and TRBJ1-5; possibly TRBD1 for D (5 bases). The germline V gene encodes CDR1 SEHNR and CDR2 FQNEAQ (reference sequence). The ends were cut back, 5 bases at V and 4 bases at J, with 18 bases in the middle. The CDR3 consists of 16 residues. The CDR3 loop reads CASSLSGGGGNQPQHF. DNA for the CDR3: TGTGCCAGCAGCCTTAGTGGGGGTGGGGGGAATCAGCCCCAGCATTTT.